This T cell receptor (beta chain) was recovered during a study of T-cell memory formation after mild COVID-19. General observations from the study: Memory cells collected pre-infection included some clones that later responded, suggesting cross-reactive memory joined.

To note about this clonotype: Its target is unknown.

The germline gives CDR1 SGHRS, CDR2 YFSETQ. The CDR3 has 17 residues. The trim removed 0 bases at V and 4 bases at J, leaving 8 bases unmatched. 5'RACE, which relied on constant-segment primers, yielded TCR alpha and TCR beta cDNA libraries carrying sample barcodes and UMIs. Using its own MiXCR run on the 5' RACE reads, TCRdb lists one record per CDR3 protein. This table holds about half a million distinct CDR3 sequences, roughly 18% found once. Sequenced material: PBMCs or a T cell subset sorted from them (not recorded which). The TCR originated in an adult woman who had mild COVID-19 (a few samples of this study predate the infection). Cell type and time point are not known. The genes are TRBV5-1 and TRBJ2-1; 9 bases line up with TRBD2. Here the CDR3 reads CASSLAVASGAYNEQFF. CDR3 DNA: TGCGCCAGCAGCTTGGCCGTGGCTAGCGGGGCGTACAATGAGCAGTTCTTC.